This T cell receptor (beta chain) was retrieved from a study of blood T cell repertoires in COVID-19. Study-level background: Sample material is recorded as cDNA or gDNA derived from T cells, B-cell-depleted T cells, or PBMCs.

TCRdb keeps only in-frame clones here, not all; method: immunoSEQ multiplex PCR. The table records 150,000 to 200,000 clones, about four fifths of them present only once. CDR3 length equals 13 residues. Germline assignment: CDR1 MNHEY and CDR2 SVGAGI. V lost 5 bases, J lost 10 bases, and 6 bases stayed unmatched. The sequencing sample was made of peripheral blood. The receptor was derived from a man in his 60s with acute or convalescent COVID-19. The rearrangement links TRBV6-5 to TRBJ2-1, with 9 bases lining up with TRBD2. The DNA for the CDR3 is TGTGCCAGCAGTCCGGCGGGGGGGCGGGAGCAGTTCTTC. Protein sequence: CASSPAGGREQFF.